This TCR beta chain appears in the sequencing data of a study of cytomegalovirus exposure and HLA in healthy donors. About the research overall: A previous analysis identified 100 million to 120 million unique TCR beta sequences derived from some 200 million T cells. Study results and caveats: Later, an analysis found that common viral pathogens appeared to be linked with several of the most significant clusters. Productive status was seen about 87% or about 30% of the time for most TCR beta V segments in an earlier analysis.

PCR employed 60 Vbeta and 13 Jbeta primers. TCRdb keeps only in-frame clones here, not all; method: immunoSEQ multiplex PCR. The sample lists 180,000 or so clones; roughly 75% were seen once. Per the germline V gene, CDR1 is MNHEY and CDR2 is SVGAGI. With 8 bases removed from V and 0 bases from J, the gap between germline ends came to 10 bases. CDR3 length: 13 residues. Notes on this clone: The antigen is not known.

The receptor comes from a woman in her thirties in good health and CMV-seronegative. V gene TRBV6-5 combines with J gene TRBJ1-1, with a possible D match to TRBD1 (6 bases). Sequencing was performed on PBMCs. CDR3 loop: CASQDRLNTEAFF. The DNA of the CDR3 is TGTGCCAGCCAAGACAGGTTGAACACTGAAGCTTTCTTT.